The 5 T cell receptor beta chains given below trace back to one sample, sequenced in a study of blood T cell repertoires in COVID-19 (dated by TCRdb to 2018 to 2021). The method behind the library was the immunoSEQ multiplex PCR assay. What TCRdb holds here is the immuneACCESS table cut down to in-frame rearrangements. Part of the clones is not present; checked against another copy, under half of the missing clones reflect an unresolved V gene, and the others are unexplained. This sample comprises under 75,000 clones, approximately 88% of them detected only once. About 3.4% of the sample goes to the ten largest clones. The sample was peripheral blood. All receptors derive from a man aged 50 or older with active COVID-19.

The chain has TRBV5-1 and TRBJ2-5; D may be TRBD2 (6 bases). CDR3 size: 16 residues. V gave up 0 bases and J gave up 5 bases, with 17 bases separating them. Germline values: CDR1 SGHRS, CDR2 YFSETQ. CDR3: CASSLGRGPLGETQYF. Written as DNA, the CDR3 is TGCGCCAGCAGCTTGGGGCGGGGCCCCCTCGGGGAGACCCAGTACTTC.

CDR3 nucleotide sequence: TGTGCCAGCAGACCGACTAGCGGGGCGGCCCATGAGCAGTTCTTC. It yields the protein CASRPTSGAAHEQFF. This rearrangement joins TRBV14 to TRBJ2-1; 11 nucleotides align to TRBD2. The CDR3 is made up of 15 amino acids. V trimming: 6 bases; J trimming: 8 bases; junction bases outside the gene matches: 9. Per the germline V gene, CDR1 is SGHDN and CDR2 is FVKESK.

The CDR3 coding sequence is TGTGCCAGCAGCCAAGAGGTGGGCAGGACCTACGAGCAGTACTTC. It specifies CASSQEVGRTYEQYF. The chain employs TRBV14 and TRBJ2-7; D not certain. Trimming cost V 0 bases and J 2 bases, with 11 bases left between them. CDR3 length: 15 amino acids. From germline, CDR1 is SGHDN and CDR2 FVKESK. Variable domain in full (rest from reference TRBV14 and TRBJ2-7): EAGVTQFPSHSVIEKGQTVTLRCDPISGHDNLYWYRRVMGKEIKFLLHFVKESKQDESGMPNNRFLAERTGGTYSTLKVQPAELEDSGVYFCASSQEVGRTYEQYFGPGTRLTVT.

The V call is TRBV5-4, the J call TRBJ2-5; TRBD2 might be the D (6 bases). Looked up from germline, CDR1 is SGHNT and CDR2 is YYREEE (reference sequence). The CDR3 extends over 13 amino acids. V lost 4 bases to trimming and J lost 3 bases, with 10 bases between them. In DNA, the CDR3 is TGTGCCAGCAGCCCTACTAGCAAAGAGACCCAGTACTTC. This translates into CASSPTSKETQYF.

The V gene is TRBV4-2, the J gene TRBJ2-7; 12 positions match TRBD1. Germline values: CDR1 LGHNA, CDR2 YNFKEQ. Trimming at V came to 1 base and at J to 0 bases, leaving 7 bases not matched to a gene. The CDR3 has 18 amino acids. The CDR3 loop is CASSQATGTGGASYEQYF. In nucleotides, the CDR3 is TGTGCCAGCAGCCAAGCCACCGGGACAGGGGGCGCCTCCTACGAGCAGTACTTC.